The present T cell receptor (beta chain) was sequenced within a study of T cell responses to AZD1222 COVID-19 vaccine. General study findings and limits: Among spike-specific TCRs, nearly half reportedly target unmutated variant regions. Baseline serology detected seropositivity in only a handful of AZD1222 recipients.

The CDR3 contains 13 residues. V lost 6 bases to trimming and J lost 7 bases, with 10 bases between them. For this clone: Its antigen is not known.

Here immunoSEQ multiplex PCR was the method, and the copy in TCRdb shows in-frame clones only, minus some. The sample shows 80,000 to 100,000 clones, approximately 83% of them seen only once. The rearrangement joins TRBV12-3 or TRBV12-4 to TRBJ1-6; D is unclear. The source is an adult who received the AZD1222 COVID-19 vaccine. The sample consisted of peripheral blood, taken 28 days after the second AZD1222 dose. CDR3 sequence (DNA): TGTGCCAGCAGCCCCGTAAAGAATTCACCCCTCCACTTT. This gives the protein CASSPVKNSPLHF.